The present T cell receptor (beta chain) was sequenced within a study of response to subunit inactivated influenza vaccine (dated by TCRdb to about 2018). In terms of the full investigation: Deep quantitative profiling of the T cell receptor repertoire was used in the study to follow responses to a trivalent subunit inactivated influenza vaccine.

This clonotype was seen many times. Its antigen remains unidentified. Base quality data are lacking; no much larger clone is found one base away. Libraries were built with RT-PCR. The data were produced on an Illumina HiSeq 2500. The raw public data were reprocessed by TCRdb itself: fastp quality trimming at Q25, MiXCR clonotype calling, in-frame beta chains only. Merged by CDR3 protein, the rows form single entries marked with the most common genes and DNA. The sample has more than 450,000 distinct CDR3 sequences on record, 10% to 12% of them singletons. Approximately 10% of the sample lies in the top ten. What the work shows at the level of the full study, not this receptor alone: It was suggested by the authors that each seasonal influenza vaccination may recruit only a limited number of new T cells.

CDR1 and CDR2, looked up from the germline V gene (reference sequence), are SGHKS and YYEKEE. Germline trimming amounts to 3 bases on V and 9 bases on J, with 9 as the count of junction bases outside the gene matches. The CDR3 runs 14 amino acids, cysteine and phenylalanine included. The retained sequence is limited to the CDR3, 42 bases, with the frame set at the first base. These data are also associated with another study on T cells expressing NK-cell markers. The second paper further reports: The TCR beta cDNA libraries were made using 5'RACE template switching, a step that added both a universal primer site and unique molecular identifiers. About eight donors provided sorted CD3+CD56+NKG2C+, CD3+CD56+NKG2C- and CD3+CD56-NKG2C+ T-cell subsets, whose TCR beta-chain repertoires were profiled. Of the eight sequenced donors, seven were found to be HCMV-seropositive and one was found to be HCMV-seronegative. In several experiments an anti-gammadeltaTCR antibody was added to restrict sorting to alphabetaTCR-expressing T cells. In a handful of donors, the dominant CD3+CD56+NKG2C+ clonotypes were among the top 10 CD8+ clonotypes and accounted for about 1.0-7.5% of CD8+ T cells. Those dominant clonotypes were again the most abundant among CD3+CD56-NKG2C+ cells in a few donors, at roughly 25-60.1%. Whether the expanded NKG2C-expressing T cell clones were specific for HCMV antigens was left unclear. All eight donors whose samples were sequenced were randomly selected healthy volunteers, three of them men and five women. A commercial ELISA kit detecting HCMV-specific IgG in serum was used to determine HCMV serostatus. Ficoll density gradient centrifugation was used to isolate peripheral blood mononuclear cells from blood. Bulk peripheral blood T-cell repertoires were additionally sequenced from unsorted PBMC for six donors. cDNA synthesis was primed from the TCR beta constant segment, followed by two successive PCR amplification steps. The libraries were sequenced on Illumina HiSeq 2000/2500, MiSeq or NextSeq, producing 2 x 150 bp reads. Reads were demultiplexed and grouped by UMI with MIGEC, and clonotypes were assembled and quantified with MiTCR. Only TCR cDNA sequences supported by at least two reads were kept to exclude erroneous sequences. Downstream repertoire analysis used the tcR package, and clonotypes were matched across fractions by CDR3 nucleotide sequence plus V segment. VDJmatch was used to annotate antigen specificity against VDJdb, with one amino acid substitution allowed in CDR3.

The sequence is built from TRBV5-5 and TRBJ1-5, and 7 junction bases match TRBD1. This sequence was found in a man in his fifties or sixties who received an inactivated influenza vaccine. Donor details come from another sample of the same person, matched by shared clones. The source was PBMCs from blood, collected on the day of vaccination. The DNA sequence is TGTGCCAGCAGCTCGGGGACAGCCGGGTTGCCCCAGCATTTT. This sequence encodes CASSSGTAGLPQHF.